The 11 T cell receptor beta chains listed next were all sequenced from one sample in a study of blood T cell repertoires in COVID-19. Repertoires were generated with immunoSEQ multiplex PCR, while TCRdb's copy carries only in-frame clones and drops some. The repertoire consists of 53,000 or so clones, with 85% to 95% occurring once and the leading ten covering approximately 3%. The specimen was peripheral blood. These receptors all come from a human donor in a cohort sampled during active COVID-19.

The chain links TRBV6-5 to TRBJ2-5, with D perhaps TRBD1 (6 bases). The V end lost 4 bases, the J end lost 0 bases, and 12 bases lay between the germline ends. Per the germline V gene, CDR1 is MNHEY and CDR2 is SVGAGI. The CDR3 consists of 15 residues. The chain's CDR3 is CASSSLWTDQETQYF. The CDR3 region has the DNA TGTGCCAGCAGTTCCTTGTGGACAGACCAAGAGACCCAGTACTTC.

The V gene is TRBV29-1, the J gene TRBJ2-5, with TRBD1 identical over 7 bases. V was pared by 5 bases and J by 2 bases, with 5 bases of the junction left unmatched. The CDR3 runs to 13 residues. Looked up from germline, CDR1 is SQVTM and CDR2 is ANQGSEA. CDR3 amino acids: CSVRRGPQETQYF. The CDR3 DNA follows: TGCAGCGTTAGAAGGGGGCCTCAAGAGACCCAGTACTTC.

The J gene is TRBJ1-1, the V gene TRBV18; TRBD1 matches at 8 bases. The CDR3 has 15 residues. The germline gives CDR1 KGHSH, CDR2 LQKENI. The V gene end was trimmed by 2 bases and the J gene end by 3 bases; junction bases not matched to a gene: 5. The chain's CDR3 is CASSPTGTGDTEAFF. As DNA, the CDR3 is TGTGCCAGCTCACCAACCGGGACAGGCGACACTGAAGCTTTCTTT.

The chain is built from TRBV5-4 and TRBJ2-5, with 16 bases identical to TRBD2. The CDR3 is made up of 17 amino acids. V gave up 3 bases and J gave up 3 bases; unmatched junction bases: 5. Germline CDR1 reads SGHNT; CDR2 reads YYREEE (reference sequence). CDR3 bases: TGTGCCAGCAGCTGGGGACTAGCGGGAGGGAAGGAAGAGACCCAGTACTTC. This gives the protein CASSWGLAGGKEETQYF.

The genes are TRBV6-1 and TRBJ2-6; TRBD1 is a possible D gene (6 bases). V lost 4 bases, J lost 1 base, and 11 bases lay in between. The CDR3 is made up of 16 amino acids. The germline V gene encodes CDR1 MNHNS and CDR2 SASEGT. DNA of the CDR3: TGTGCCAGCAGTGGCAGGGGTGGGTCTGGGGCCAACGTCCTGACTTTC. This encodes CASSGRGGSGANVLTF.

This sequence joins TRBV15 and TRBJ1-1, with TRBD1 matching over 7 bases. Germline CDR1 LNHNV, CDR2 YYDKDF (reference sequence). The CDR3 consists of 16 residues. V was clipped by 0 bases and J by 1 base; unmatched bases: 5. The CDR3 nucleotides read TGTGCCACCAGCAGAGACTGGGACAGCTGGAACACTGAAGCTTTCTTT. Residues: CATSRDWDSWNTEAFF.

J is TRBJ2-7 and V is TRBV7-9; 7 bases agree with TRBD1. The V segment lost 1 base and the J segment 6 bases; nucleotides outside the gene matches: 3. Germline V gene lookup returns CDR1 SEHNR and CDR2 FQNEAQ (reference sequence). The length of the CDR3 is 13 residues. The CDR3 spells CASSLGAGGEQYV. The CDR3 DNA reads TGTGCCAGCAGCTTAGGGGCAGGGGGCGAGCAGTACGTC.

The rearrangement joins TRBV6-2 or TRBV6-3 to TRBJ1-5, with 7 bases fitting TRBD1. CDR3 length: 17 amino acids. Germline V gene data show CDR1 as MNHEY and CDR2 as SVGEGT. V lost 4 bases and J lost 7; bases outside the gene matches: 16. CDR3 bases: TGTGCCAGCAGTTCGCACACCGGGACAGTGTTAGAACAGCCCCAGCATTTT. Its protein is CASSSHTGTVLEQPQHF.

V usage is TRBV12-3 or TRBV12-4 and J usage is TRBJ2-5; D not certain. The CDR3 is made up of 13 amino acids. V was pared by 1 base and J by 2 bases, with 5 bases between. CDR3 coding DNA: TGTGCCAGCAGTTTAGACCGGCAAGAGACCCAGTACTTC. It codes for CASSLDRQETQYF.

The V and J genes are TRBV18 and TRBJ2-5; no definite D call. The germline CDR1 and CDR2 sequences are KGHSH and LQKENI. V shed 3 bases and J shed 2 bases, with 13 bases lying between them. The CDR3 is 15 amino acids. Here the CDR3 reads CASSPPGGGQETQYF. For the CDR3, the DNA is TGTGCCAGCTCACCTCCCGGCGGCGGTCAAGAGACCCAGTACTTC.

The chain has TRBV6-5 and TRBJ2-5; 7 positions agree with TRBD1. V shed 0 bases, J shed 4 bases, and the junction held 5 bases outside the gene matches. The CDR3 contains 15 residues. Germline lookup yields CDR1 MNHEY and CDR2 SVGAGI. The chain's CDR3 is CASSYSTGQGETQYF. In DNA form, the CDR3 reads TGTGCCAGCAGTTACTCGACAGGGCAAGGAGAGACCCAGTACTTC.